This T cell receptor (beta chain) was identified in a study of blood T cell repertoires in COVID-19. Overall study: T cells, B-cell-depleted T cells, or PBMCs provided the cDNA or gDNA that served as material.

Sequenced by immunoSEQ multiplex PCR; TCRdb stores in-frame clones only, minus some. This sample has about 130,000 clones, with 86% found just once. CDR1 SGHRS and CDR2 YFSETQ come from the germline V gene. Between the trimmed V and J ends, which lost 0 bases and 5 bases, there was a span of 12 bases. CDR3 length equals 16 residues. The source of this sequence is a woman between 65 and 79 years old with COVID-19, enrolled during active disease. The sample comprised peripheral blood. This chain uses TRBV5-1 with TRBJ2-6; D is possibly TRBD1 (6 bases). The CDR3 nucleotides read TGCGCCAGCAGCTTGGAGGCAGGGGTGAGGGCCAACGTCCTGACTTTC. Translation gives CASSLEAGVRANVLTF.